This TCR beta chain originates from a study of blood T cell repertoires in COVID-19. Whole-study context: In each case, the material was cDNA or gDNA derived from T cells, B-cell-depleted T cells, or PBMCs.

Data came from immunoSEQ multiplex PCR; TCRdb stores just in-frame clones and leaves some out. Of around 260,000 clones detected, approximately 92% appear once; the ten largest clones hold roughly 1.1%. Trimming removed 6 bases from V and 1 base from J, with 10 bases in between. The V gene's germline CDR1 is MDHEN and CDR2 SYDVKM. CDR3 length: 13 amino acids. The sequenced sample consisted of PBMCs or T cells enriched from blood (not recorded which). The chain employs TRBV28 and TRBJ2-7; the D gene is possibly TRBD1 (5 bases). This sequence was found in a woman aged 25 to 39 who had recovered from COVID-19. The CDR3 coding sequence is TGTGCCAGCAGGGACACTTCTTCCTACGAGCAGTACTTC. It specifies CASRDTSSYEQYF.